This T cell receptor (beta chain) was captured in a study of tumor-infiltrating lymphocytes in localized non-small cell lung cancer. Study-level background: Resected tumor was paired with non-adjacent uninvolved lung from the same patient.

About this clone itself: What it recognizes is unknown.

General study points: Each assay used a separate piece of the same tissue. Not all patients were TCR sequenced, owing to tissue quantity.

Germline V gives CDR1 SGDLS, CDR2 YYNGEE. The CDR3 runs to 12 residues. V was cut by 2 bases and J by 6 bases, with 3 bases left in between. Sequencing used immunoSEQ multiplex PCR; TCRdb keeps in-frame clones, though not all of them. The table has about 16,000 clones, 55% to 75% seen once. The receptor was isolated from a human donor with non-small cell lung cancer. The sample was lung tumor tissue. This rearrangement joins TRBV9 to TRBJ1-6, with D uncertain. The CDR3 DNA sequence: TGTGCCAGCAGCGTTAGTAATTCACCCCTCCACTTT. Translating it yields CASSVSNSPLHF.